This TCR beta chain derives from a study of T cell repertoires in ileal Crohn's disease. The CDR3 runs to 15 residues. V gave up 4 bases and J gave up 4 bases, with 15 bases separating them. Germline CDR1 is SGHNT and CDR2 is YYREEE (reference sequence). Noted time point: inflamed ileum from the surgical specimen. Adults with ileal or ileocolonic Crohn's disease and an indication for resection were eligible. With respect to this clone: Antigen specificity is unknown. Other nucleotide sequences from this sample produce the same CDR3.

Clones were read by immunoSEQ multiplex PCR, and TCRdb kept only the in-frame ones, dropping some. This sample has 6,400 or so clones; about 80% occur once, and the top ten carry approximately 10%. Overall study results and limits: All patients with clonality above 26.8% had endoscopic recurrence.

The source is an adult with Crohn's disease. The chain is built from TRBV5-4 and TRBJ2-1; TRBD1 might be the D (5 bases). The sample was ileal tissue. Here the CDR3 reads CASSLTGSGYNEQFF. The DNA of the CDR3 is TGTGCCAGCAGCCTGACTGGCTCAGGGTACAATGAGCAGTTCTTC. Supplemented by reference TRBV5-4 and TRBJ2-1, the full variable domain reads ETGVTQSPTHLIKTRGQQVTLRCSSQSGHNTVSWYQQALGQGPQFIFQYYREEENGRGNFPPRFSGLQFPNYSSELNVNALELDDSALYLCASSLTGSGYNEQFFGPGTRLTVL.